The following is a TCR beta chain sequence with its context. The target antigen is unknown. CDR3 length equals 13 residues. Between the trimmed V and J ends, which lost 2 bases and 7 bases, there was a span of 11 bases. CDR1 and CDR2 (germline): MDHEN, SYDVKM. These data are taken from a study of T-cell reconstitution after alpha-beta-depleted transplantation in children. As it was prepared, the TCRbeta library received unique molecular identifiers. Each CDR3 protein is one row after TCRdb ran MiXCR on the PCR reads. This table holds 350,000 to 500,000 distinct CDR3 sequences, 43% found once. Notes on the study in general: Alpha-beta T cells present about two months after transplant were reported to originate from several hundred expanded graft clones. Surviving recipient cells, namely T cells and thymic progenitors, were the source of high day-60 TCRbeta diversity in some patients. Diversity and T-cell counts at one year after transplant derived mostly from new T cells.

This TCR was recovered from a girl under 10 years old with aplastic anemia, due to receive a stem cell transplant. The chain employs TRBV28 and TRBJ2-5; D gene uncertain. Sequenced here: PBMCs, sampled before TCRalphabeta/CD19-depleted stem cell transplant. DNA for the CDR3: TGTGCCAGCAGTTTAGAAGTGGCGAGGACCCAGTACTTC. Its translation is CASSLEVARTQYF.